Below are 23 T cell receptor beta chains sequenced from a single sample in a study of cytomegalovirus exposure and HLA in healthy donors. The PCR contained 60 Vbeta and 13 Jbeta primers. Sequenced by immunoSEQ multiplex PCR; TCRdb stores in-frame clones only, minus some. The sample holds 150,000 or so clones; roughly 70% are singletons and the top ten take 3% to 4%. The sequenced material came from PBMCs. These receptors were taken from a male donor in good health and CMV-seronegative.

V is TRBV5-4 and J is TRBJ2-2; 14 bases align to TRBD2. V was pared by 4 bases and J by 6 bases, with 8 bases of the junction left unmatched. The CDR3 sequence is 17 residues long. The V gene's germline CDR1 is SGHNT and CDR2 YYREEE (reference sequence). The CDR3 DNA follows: TGTGCCAGCAGCCCAGGGGGACTAGCGGGAGTGGCCGGGGAGCTGTTTTTT. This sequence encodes CASSPGGLAGVAGELFF.

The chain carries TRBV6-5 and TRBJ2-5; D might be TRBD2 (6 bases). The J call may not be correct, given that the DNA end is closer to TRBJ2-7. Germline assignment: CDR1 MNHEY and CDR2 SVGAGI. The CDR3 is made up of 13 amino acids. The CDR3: CASSYAGRHEQYF. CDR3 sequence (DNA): TGTGCCAGCAGTTACGCAGGGAGGCACGAGCAGTACTTC.

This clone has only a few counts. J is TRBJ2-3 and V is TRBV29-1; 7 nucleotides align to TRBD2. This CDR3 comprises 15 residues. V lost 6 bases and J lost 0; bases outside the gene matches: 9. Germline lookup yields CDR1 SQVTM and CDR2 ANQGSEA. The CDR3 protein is CSVRGVTRSTDTQYF. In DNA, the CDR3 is TGCAGCGTCCGGGGGGTCACCCGCAGCACAGATACGCAGTATTTT.

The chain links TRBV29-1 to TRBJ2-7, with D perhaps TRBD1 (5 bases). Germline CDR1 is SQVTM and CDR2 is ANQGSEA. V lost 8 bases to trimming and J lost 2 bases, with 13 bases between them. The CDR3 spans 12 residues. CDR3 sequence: CSTTGSTYEQYF. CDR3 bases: TGCAGCACCACAGGTTCCACCTACGAGCAGTACTTC.

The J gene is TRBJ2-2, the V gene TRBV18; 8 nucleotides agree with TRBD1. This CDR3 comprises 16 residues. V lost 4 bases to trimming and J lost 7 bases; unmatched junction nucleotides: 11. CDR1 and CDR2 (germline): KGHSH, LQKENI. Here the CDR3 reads CASSRSRTGIDGELFF. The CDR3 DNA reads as TGTGCCAGCTCACGATCCCGGACAGGGATTGACGGGGAGCTGTTTTTT.

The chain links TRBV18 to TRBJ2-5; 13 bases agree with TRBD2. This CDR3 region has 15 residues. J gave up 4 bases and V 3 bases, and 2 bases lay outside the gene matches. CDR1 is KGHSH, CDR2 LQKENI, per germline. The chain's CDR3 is CASSPGLAGVETQYF. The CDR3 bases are TGTGCCAGCTCACCCGGACTAGCGGGAGTAGAGACCCAGTACTTC. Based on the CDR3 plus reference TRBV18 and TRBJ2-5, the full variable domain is NAGVMQNPRHLVRRRGQEARLRCSPMKGHSHVYWYRQLPEEGLKFMVYLQKENIIDESGMPKERFSAEFPKEGPSILRIQQVVRGDSAAYFCASSPGLAGVETQYFGPGTRLLVL.

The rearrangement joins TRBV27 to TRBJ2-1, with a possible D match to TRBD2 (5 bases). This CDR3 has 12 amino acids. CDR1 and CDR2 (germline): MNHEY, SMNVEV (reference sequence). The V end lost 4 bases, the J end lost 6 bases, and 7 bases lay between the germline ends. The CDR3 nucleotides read TGTGCCAGCAGTTCTAGCCCCAATGAGCAGTTCTTC. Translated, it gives CASSSSPNEQFF.

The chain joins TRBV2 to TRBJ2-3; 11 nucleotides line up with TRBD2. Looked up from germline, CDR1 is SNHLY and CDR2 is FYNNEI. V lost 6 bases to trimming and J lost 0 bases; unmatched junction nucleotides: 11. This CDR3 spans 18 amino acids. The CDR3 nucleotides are TGTGCCAGCAGCGAGGGGGCTAGCGGGGGGCCTAGCACAGATACGCAGTATTTT. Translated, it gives CASSEGASGGPSTDTQYF.

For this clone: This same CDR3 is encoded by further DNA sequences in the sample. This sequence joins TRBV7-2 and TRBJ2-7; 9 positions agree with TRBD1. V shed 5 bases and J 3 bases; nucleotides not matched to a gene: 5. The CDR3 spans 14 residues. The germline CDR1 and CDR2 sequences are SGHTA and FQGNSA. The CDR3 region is CASSLGQGNYEQYF. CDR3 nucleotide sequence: TGTGCCAGCAGCCTGGGACAGGGTAACTACGAGCAGTACTTC.

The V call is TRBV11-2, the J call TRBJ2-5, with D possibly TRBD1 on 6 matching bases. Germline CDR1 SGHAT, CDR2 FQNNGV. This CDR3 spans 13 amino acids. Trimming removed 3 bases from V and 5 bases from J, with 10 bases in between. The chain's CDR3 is CASSFRGSETQYF. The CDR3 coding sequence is TGTGCCAGCAGCTTTAGGGGGTCGGAGACCCAGTACTTC.

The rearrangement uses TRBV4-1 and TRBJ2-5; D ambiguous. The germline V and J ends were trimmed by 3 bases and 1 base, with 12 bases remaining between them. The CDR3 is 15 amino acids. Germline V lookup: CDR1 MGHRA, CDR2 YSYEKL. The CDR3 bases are TGCGCCAGCAGCCAGCCCCTGGGCAGCCAAGAGACCCAGTACTTC. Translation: CASSQPLGSQETQYF.

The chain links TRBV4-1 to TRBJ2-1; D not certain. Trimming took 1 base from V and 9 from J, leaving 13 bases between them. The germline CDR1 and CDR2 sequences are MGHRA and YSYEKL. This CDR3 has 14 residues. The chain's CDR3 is CASSQAQVESEQFF. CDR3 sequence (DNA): TGCGCCAGCAGCCAAGCCCAAGTAGAGAGTGAGCAGTTCTTC.

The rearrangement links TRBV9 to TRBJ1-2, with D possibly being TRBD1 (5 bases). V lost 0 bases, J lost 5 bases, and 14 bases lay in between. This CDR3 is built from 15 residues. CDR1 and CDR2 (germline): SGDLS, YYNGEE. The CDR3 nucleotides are TGTGCCAGCAGCGTAGCCGCAGGGATCCGTTATGGCTACACCTTC. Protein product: CASSVAAGIRYGYTF.

The CDR3 coding sequence is TGCGCCAGCAGCTTGAAGGGGGACTACACCTTC. Residues: CASSLKGDYTF. The chain employs TRBV5-1 and TRBJ1-2, with a possible D match to TRBD1 (6 bases). The germline V and J ends were trimmed by 1 base and 10 bases, with 8 bases remaining between them. The CDR3 totals 11 residues. Germline CDR1 SGHRS, CDR2 YFSETQ. Looking up the rest from reference TRBV5-1 and TRBJ1-2 gives the full variable domain: KAGVTQTPRYLIKTRGQQVTLSCSPISGHRSVSWYQQTPGQGLQFLFEYFSETQRNKGNFPGRFSGRQFSNSRSEMNVSTLELGDSALYLCASSLKGDYTFGSGTRLTVV.

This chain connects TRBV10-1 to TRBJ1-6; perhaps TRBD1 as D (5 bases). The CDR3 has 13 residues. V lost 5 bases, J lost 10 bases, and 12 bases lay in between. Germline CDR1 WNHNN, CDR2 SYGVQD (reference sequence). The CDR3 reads CASSYAGQSPLHF. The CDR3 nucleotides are TGCGCCAGCAGTTACGCAGGGCAATCACCCCTCCACTTT.

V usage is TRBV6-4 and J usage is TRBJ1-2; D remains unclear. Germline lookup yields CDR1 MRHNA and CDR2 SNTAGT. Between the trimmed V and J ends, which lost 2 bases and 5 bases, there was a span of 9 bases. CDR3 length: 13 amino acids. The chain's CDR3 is CASSDGGPYGYTF. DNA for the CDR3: TGTGCCAGCAGTGACGGAGGACCTTATGGCTACACCTTC.

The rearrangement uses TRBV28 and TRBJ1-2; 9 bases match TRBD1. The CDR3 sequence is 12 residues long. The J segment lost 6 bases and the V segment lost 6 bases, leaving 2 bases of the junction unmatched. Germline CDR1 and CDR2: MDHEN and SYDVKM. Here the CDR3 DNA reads TGTGCCAGCAGGGGGACAGGGAATGGCTACACCTTC. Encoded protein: CASRGTGNGYTF.

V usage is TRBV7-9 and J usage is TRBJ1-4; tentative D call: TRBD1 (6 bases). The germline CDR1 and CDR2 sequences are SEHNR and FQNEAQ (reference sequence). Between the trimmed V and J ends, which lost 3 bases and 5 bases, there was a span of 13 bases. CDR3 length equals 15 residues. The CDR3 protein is CASSLDSRGNEKLFF. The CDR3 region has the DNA TGTGCCAGCAGCTTGGACAGTCGGGGAAATGAAAAACTGTTTTTT.

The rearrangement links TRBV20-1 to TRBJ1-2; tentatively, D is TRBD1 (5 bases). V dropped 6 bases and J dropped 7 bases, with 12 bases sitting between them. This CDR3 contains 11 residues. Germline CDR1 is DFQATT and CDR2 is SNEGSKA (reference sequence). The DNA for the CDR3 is TGCAGTGCCGAAACCGGGGGTGGCTACACCTTC. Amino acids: CSAETGGGYTF.

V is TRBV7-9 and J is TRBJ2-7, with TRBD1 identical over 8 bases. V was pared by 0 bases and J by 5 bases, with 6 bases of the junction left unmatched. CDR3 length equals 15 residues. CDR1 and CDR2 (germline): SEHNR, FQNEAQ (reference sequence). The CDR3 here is CASSLAIQGANEQYF. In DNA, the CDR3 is TGTGCCAGCAGCTTAGCGATCCAGGGGGCAAACGAGCAGTACTTC. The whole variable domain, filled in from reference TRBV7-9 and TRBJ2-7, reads DTGVSQNPRHKITKRGQNVTFRCDPISEHNRLYWYRQTLGQGPEFLTYFQNEAQLEKSRLLSDRFSAERPKGSFSTLEIQRTEQGDSAMYLCASSLAIQGANEQYFGPGTRLTVT.

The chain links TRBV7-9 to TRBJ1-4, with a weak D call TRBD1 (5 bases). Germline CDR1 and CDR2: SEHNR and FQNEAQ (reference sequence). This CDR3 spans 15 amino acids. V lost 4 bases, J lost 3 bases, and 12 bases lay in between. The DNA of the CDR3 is TGTGCCAGCAGCTCTTCCGGGACTTCTAATGAAAAACTGTTTTTT. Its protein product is CASSSSGTSNEKLFF.

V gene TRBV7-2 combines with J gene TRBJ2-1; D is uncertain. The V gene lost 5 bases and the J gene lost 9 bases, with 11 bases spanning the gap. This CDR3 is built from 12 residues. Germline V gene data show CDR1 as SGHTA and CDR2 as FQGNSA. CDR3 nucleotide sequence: TGTGCCAGCAGCCCCCGGTCCATTGAGCAGTTCTTC. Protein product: CASSPRSIEQFF. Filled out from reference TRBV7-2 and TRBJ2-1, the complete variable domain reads GAGVSQSPSNKVTEKGKDVELRCDPISGHTALYWYRQSLGQGLEFLIYFQGNSAPDKSGLPSDRFSAERTGGSVSTLTIQRTQQEDSAVYLCASSPRSIEQFFGPGTRLTVL.

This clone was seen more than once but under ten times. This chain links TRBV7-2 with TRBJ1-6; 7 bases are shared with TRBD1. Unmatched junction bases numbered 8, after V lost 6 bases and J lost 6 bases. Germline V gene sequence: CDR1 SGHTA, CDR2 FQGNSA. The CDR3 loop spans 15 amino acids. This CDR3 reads CASRDKTGSNSPLHF. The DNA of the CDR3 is TGTGCCAGCAGGGACAAGACAGGGTCTAATTCACCCCTCCACTTT.